This TCR beta chain derives from a study of blood T cell repertoires in COVID-19. Turning to the study itself: T cells, B-cell-depleted T cells, or PBMCs provided the cDNA or gDNA that served as material.

In its sample, this clone was seen a few times. The CDR3 runs to 13 residues. Germline assignment: CDR1 KGHSH and CDR2 LQKENI. V dropped 1 base and J dropped 3; count of bases not matched to a gene: 0. Per the original methods: Scientists estimated how many nucleated cells there were by amplifying reference gene primers. Sequencing used immunoSEQ multiplex PCR; TCRdb keeps in-frame clones, though not all of them. That table supplies the V and J calls and clone size; D and trimming were determined from the DNA. The sample lists under 50,000 clones, 90% occurring once. The clonotype was recovered from a man between 65 and 85 years old with active COVID-19. The sequenced sample consisted of peripheral blood. The chain joins TRBV18 to TRBJ2-7, with 7 bases lining up with TRBD1. The CDR3 DNA reads as TGTGCCAGCTCACCACGGGACAGCTACGAGCAGTACTTC. It codes for CASSPRDSYEQYF. The entire variable domain, with the rest obtained from reference TRBV18 and TRBJ2-7, is as follows: NAGVMQNPRHLVRRRGQEARLRCSPMKGHSHVYWYRQLPEEGLKFMVYLQKENIIDESGMPKERFSAEFPKEGPSILRIQQVVRGDSAAYFCASSPRDSYEQYFGPGTRLTVT.